A selection of T cell receptor beta chains follows, all from one sample in a study of shared clonotypes between healthy human individuals. Some clones are missing from TCRdb's copy, which holds only in-frame ones; the method was immunoSEQ multiplex PCR. The table has roughly 1 million clones, approximately 68% seen once. Sequenced input: memory CD4+ T cells sorted from blood. These receptor sequences come from a man aged 18 to 35 in good health. Both conserved end residues are part of each CDR3. The D gene is left open where the match is weak. Not every row has a clone size; where given, it reads once, few, many or a size class.

.,.,TRBV2,TRBJ1-2,CASSEATGNYGYTF,TGTGCCAGCAGTGAAGCCACAGGGAACTATGGCTACACCTTC
.,few,TRBV19,TRBJ1-1,CASGKFTEAFF,TGTGCCAGTGGGAAATTCACTGAAGCTTTCTTT
TRBD1,.,TRBV19,TRBJ2-5,CASRGQGQETQYF,TGTGCCAGTAGGGGACAGGGGCAAGAGACCCAGTACTTC
.,.,TRBV30,TRBJ2-4,CAWSENLAKNIQYF,TGTGCCTGGAGTGAAAATTTAGCCAAAAACATTCAGTACTTC
TRBD1,.,TRBV6-1,TRBJ2-5,CAGRQGPQETQYF,TGTGCCGGCCGACAGGGACCTCAAGAGACCCAGTACTTC
.,few,TRBV6-5,TRBJ2-7,CASTNGADFGEQYF,TGTGCCAGCACCAACGGGGCGGACTTCGGAGAGCAGTACTTC
TRBD1,.,TRBV7-8,TRBJ1-4,CASSTTGGAWGQLFF,TGTGCCAGCAGTACTACAGGGGGCGCCTGGGGGCAACTGTTTTTT
.,.,TRBV5-4,TRBJ2-3,CASSPGGGRTDTQYF,TGTGCCAGCAGCCCCGGGGGCGGCCGCACAGATACGCAGTATTTT
.,.,TRBV27,TRBJ1-1,CASSLSRNTEAFF,TGTGCCAGCAGTTTGTCCCGTAACACTGAAGCTTTCTTT
.,.,TRBV5-4,TRBJ2-2,CASSLWGGFGELFF,TGTGCCAGCAGCTTGTGGGGAGGTTTCGGGGAGCTGTTTTTT
.,.,TRBV19,TRBJ1-5,CASTTQNQPQHF,TGTGCCAGTACCACCCAAAATCAGCCCCAGCATTTT
.,.,TRBV18,TRBJ2-6,CASSSRQGANVLTF,TGTGCCAGCTCATCAAGACAGGGGGCCAACGTCCTGACTTTC
.,.,TRBV10-1,TRBJ2-2,CASRGWDSGELFF,TGCGCCAGCAGGGGATGGGACTCCGGGGAGCTGTTTTTT
.,.,TRBV6-1,TRBJ2-7,CASSPTGPSEQYF,TGTGCCAGCAGCCCCACCGGGCCCTCCGAGCAGTACTTC
TRBD1,few,TRBV5-1,TRBJ2-7,CASSTQGINEQYF,TGCGCCAGCAGCACACAGGGGATCAACGAGCAGTACTTC
TRBD1,.,TRBV7-8,TRBJ1-5,CASSSQTGTVNQPQHF,TGTGCCAGCAGCTCACAGACCGGGACAGTAAATCAGCCCCAGCATTTT
TRBD1,once,TRBV29-1,TRBJ2-1,CSVHTRQGRIDEQFF,TGCAGCGTTCACACACGACAGGGAAGGATTGATGAGCAGTTCTTC
.,many,TRBV30,TRBJ2-2,CAWSPTRELFF,TGTGCCTGGAGCCCGACAAGAGAGCTGTTTTTT
.,.,TRBV18,TRBJ1-1,CASSPQQNTEAFF,TGTGCCAGCTCACCACAGCAGAACACTGAAGCTTTCTTT
.,few,TRBV5-8,TRBJ1-1,CACTNRERGGNTEAFF,TGTGCCTGCACAAACAGGGAAAGGGGGGGGAACACTGAAGCTTTCTTT
.,.,TRBV6-5,TRBJ2-7,CASSYIWGAHEQYF,TGTGCCAGCAGTTACATATGGGGGGCCCACGAGCAGTACTTC
.,.,TRBV20-1,TRBJ2-7,CSALSNELYF,TGCAGTGCTCTCTCTAACGAACTGTACTTC
TRBD1,.,TRBV7-2,TRBJ1-6,CASSLGATGAPYNSPLHF,TGTGCCAGCAGCTTAGGAGCGACAGGGGCCCCCTATAATTCACCCCTCCACTTT
TRBD1,.,TRBV7-2,TRBJ2-2,CASSLRQGNTGELFF,TGTGCCAGCAGCCTTCGACAGGGGAACACCGGGGAGCTGTTTTTT
TRBD1,.,TRBV5-1,TRBJ2-1,CASNSGTGSYNEQFF,TGCGCCAGTAATTCCGGGACAGGGAGCTACAATGAGCAGTTCTTC
TRBD1,many,TRBV7-2,TRBJ1-6,CASSSRGESYNSPLHF,TGTGCCAGCAGCTCCAGGGGGGAGTCCTATAATTCACCCCTCCACTTT
.,.,TRBV5-6,TRBJ1-1,CASLRADHMNTEAFF,TGTGCCAGCCTGCGCGCGGACCACATGAACACTGAAGCTTTCTTT
TRBD1,.,TRBV10-3,TRBJ2-2,CAINAGTGVTGELFF,TGTGCCATCAACGCCGGGACAGGGGTCACCGGGGAGCTGTTTTTT
.,.,TRBV7-6,TRBJ2-5,CASSLDGGQETQYF,TGTGCCAGCAGCTTAGACGGGGGCCAAGAGACCCAGTACTTC
.,.,TRBV2,TRBJ2-7,CASSEASEQYF,TGTGCCAGCAGTGAAGCATCCGAGCAGTACTTC
.,.,TRBV4-2,TRBJ2-6,CASSQQYSGANVLTF,TGTGCCAGCAGCCAACAGTACTCTGGGGCCAACGTCCTGACTTTC
.,.,TRBV6-5,TRBJ2-4,CASRGTRGKNIQYF,TGTGCCAGCAGAGGGACACGGGGGAAAAACATTCAGTACTTC
.,.,TRBV28,TRBJ2-2,CASSSPQYTGELFF,TGTGCCAGCAGTTCCCCACAGTACACCGGGGAGCTGTTTTTT
.,.,TRBV19,TRBJ1-5,CASSIQEQLGNQPQHF,TGTGCCAGTAGTATTCAGGAACAGTTGGGCAATCAGCCCCAGCATTTT
.,.,TRBV2,TRBJ2-5,CASSEGETQYF,TGTGCCAGCAGTGAAGGGGAGACCCAGTACTTC
.,.,TRBV30,TRBJ2-7,CAWSVPPVLAPYEQYF,TGTGCCTGGAGTGTACCCCCAGTACTGGCTCCCTACGAGCAGTACTTC
.,.,TRBV5-1,TRBJ2-2,CASTVNPQGNTGELFF,TGCGCCAGCACTGTAAACCCACAGGGAAACACCGGGGAGCTGTTTTTT
TRBD2,.,TRBV11-3,TRBJ2-1,CASSLGELAEQFF,TGTGCCAGCAGCTTAGGAGAACTAGCGGAGCAGTTCTTC
.,.,TRBV6-5,TRBJ2-5,CASSSLVGHQETQYF,TGTGCCAGCAGTTCCTTAGTCGGTCACCAAGAGACCCAGTACTTC